This T cell receptor (beta chain) was sequenced during a study of T cells in Graves' hyperthyroidism and ophthalmopathy. Turning to this clonotype: The antigen is unknown.

Study outcomes and limitations: A median around six months before onset, the model predicted ophthalmopathy.

Trimming stripped 4 bases from V and 7 bases from J, with 16 bases between. CDR1 is KGHDR, CDR2 SFDVKD, per germline. This CDR3 has 15 residues. Template material for amplifying TCR beta CDR3 regions consisted of RNA transcripts. TCR CDR3 regions were first amplified by RT-PCR with HTBI primers. TCRdb ran MiXCR on the multiplex PCR reads and lists one entry per CDR3 protein. The sample consists of approximately 380,000 distinct CDR3 sequences, approximately 17% of them appearing once. Duration under 3 months, a NOSPECS grade of at least 4, and a Clinical Activity Score of at least 3 characterized the ophthalmopathy patients. On the basis of clinical symptoms, serum thyroxine and TRAb, thyroid ultrasound and orbital computed tomography, diagnoses were made.

This TCR derives from a man between 18 and 35 years old with Graves' ophthalmopathy. J is TRBJ1-5 and V is TRBV24-1; D is possibly TRBD1 (5 bases). The specimen was blood. As DNA, the CDR3 is TGTGCCACCAGTGAGGGGGGACGTTGGGACCAGCCCCAGCATTTT. Translation: CATSEGGRWDQPQHF.